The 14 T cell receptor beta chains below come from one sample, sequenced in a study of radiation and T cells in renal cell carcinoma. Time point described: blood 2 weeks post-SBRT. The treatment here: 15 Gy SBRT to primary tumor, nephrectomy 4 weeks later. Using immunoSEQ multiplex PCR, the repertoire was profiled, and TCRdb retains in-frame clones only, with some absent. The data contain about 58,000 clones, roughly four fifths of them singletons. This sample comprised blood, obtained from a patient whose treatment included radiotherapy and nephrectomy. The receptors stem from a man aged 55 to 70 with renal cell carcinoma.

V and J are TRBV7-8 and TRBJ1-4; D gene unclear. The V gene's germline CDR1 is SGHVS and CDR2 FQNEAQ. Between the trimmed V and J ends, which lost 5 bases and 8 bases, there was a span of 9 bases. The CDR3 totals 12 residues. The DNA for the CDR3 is TGTGCCAGCAGCCCCTTTGGAGAAAAACTGTTTTTT. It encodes CASSPFGEKLFF.

The CDR3 sequence: CASSLGGAEQYF. DNA of the CDR3: TGCGCCAGCAGCTTGGGAGGGGCCGAGCAGTACTTC. The chain uses TRBV5-1 and TRBJ2-7, with D tentatively TRBD1 or TRBD2 (5 bases each). Germline CDR1 and CDR2: SGHRS and YFSETQ. The V gene lost 0 bases and the J gene lost 6 bases, with 7 bases spanning the gap. This CDR3 comprises 12 residues.

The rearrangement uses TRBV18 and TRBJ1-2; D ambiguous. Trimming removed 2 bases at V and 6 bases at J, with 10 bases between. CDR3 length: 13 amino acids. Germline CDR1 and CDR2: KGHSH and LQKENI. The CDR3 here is CASSPFGRHGYTF. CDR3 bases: TGTGCCAGCTCACCATTCGGACGGCATGGCTACACCTTC.

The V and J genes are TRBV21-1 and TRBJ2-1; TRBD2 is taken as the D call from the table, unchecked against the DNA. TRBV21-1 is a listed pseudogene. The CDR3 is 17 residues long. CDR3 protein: CASSNLGTSGSRNEQFF. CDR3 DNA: TGTGCCAGCAGCAATCTCGGGACTAGCGGGAGTAGGAATGAGCAGTTCTTC.

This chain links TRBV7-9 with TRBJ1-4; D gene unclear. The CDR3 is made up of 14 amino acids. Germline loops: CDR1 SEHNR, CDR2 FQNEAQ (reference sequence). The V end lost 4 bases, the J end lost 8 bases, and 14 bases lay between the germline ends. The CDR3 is CASSSDGLSEKLFF. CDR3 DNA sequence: TGTGCCAGCAGCTCCGACGGCCTCAGCGAAAAACTGTTTTTT.

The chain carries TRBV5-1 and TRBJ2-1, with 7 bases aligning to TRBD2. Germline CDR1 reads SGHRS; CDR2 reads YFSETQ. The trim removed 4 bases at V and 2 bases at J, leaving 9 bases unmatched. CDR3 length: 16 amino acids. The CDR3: CASSETSLITYNEQFF. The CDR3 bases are TGCGCCAGCAGCGAGACTAGCCTCATAACCTACAATGAGCAGTTCTTC.

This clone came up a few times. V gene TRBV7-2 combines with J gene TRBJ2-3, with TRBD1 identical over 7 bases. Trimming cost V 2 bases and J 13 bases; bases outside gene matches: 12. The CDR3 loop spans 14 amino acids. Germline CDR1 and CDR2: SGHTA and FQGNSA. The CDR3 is CASSLITIRGQEYF. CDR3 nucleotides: TGTGCCAGCAGCTTAATCACAATAAGGGGGCAGGAGTATTTT.

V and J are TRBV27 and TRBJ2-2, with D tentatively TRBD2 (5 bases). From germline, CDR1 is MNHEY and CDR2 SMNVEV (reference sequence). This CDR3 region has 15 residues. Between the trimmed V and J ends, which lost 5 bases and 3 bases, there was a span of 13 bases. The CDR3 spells CASSPALGDTGELFF. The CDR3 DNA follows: TGTGCCAGCAGTCCGGCCCTCGGGGACACCGGGGAGCTGTTTTTT.

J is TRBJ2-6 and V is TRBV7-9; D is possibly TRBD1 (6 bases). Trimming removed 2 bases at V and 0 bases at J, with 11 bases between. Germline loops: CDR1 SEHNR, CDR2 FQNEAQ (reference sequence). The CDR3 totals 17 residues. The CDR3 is CASSLPTGNSGANVLTF. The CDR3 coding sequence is TGTGCCAGCAGCTTACCCACAGGGAACTCTGGGGCCAACGTCCTGACTTTC.

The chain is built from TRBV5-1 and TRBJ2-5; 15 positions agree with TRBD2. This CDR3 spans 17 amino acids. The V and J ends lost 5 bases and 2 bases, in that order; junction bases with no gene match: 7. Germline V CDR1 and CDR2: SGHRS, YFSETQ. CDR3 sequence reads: CASRQSGLAGGQETQYF. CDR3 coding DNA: TGCGCCAGCAGACAATCCGGACTAGCGGGGGGGCAAGAGACCCAGTACTTC.

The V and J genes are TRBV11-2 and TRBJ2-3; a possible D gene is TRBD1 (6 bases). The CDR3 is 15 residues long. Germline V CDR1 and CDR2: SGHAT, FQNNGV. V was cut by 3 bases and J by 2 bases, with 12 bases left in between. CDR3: CASSLWGQLTDTQYF. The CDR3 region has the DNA TGTGCCAGCAGCTTGTGGGGACAACTCACAGATACGCAGTATTTT.

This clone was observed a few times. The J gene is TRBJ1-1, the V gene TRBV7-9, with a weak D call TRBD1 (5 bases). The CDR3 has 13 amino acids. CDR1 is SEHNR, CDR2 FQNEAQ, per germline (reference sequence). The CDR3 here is CATGGLMNTEAFF. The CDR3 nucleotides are TGTGCTACGGGGGGACTTATGAACACTGAAGCTTTCTTT.

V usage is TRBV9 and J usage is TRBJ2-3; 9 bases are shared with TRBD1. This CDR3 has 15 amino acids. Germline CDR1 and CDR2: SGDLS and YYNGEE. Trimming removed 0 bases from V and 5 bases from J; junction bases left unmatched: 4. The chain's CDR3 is CASSVAGQGQDTQYF. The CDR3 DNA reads TGTGCCAGCAGCGTAGCCGGACAGGGGCAAGATACGCAGTATTTT.

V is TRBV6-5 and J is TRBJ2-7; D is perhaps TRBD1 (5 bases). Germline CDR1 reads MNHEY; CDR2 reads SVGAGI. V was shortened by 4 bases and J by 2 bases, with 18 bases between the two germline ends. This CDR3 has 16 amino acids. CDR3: CASSSAPGRVTYEQYF. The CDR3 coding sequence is TGTGCCAGCAGTTCAGCACCGGGCAGGGTGACCTACGAGCAGTACTTC.